The clone carrying this TCR beta chain was counted once. The antigen is unknown. Trimming took off 3 bases at V and 0 bases at J, with 12 bases between the two ends. The CDR3 covers 15 residues. Germline assignment: CDR1 MGHRA and CDR2 YSYEKL. PCR involved 60 Vbeta and 13 Jbeta primers. The method was immunoSEQ multiplex PCR; TCRdb's version includes in-frame clones alone and lacks a portion of them. The data contain about 150,000 clones, about 85% of them seen just once; the ten biggest clones take up 1%. The data derive from a study of cytomegalovirus exposure and HLA in healthy donors. General study points: Sequencing artifact likely explains a cluster of highly shared sequence variants. More clonal expansion characterized HLA-associated TCR beta chains than equally common others in a later analysis.

V is TRBV4-1 and J is TRBJ2-7; no clear D gene. This TCR was recovered from a boy between 2 and 10 years old in good health and CMV-seronegative. Sequencing used PBMCs. Written as DNA, the CDR3 is TGCGCCAGCAGCCATAAGCTAGGATTCTCCTACGAGCAGTACTTC. Translating it yields CASSHKLGFSYEQYF.